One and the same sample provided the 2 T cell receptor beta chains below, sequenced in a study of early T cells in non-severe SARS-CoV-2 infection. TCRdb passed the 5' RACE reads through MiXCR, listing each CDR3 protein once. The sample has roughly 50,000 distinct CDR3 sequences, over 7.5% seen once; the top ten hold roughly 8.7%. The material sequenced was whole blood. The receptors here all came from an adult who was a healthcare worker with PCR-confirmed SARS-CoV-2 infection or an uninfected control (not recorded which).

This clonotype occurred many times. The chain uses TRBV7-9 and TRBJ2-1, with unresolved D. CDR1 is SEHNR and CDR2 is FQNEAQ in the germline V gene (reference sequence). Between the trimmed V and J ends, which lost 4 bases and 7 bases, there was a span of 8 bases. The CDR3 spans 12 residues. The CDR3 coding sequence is TGTGCCAGCAGCTACTATAGGAATGAGCAGTTCTTC. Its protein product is CASSYYRNEQFF.

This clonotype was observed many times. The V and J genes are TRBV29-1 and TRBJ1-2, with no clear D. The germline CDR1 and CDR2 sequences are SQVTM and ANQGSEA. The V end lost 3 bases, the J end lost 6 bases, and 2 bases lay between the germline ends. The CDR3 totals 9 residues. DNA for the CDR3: TGCAGCGTTGAGGATGGCTACACCTTC. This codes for CSVEDGYTF. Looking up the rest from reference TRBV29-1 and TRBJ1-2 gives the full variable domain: SAVISQKPSRDICQRGTSLTIQCQVDSQVTMMFWYRQQPGQSLTLIATANQGSEATYESGFVIDKFPISRPNLTFSTLTVSNMSPEDSSIYLCSVEDGYTFGSGTRLTVV.